This is a list of T cell receptor beta chains from one sample in a study of blood T cell repertoires in COVID-19. Sequencing was performed with immunoSEQ multiplex PCR; in TCRdb, only in-frame clones are kept and a portion is missing. The sample gives fewer than 250,000 clones, about 86% of which show up once; 7.5% to 9% is in the top ten. The sample consisted of peripheral blood. These receptors all stem from a woman in her forties or fifties with acute or convalescent COVID-19. Each CDR3 is given with its conserved first and last residue. The order of the fields is J gene, CDR3 length, clone size, D gene, V gene, CDR3 protein, CDR3 DNA. A D gene is named only where the DNA matches it firmly. Rows give clone size only sometimes, using once, few, many, or a class for an expanded clone.

TRBJ2-1 | 12 | NA | TRBD2 | TRBV28 | CASSWTSGVGFF | TGTGCCAGCAGTTGGACTAGCGGGGTTGGGTTCTTC
TRBJ1-2 | 13 | once | NA | TRBV24-1 | CATSDWEGHGYTF | TGTGCCACCAGTGATTGGGAGGGCCATGGCTACACCTTC
TRBJ1-2 | 13 | few | NA | TRBV28 | CASSSGSLYGYTF | TGTGCCAGCAGTTCCGGTTCACTCTATGGCTACACCTTC
TRBJ2-3 | 14 | NA | TRBD2 | TRBV7-3 | CASSLLAGGGTQYF | TGTGCCAGCAGCTTATTAGCGGGAGGGGGTACGCAGTATTTT
TRBJ2-3 | 17 | once | TRBD2 | TRBV7-8 | CASSLGSGGPGTDTQYF | TGTGCCAGCAGCTTAGGGTCGGGAGGGCCCGGCACAGATACGCAGTATTTT
TRBJ2-3 | 15 | NA | NA | TRBV7-6 | CASSPGLLPTDTQYF | TGTGCCAGCAGCCCGGGACTCCTCCCCACAGATACGCAGTATTTT
TRBJ1-2 | 14 | NA | NA | TRBV27 | CASSQAGPMGGYTF | TGTGCCAGCAGCCAGGCGGGCCCTATGGGGGGCTACACCTTC
TRBJ1-6 | 13 | NA | TRBD1 | TRBV30 | CAWTTGGDSPLHF | TGTGCCTGGACGACAGGGGGTGATTCACCCCTCCACTTT
TRBJ2-4 | 16 | NA | TRBD1 | TRBV19 | CASSMDRGGYKNIQYF | TGTGCCAGTAGTATGGACAGGGGTGGCTACAAAAACATTCAGTACTTC
TRBJ2-5 | 14 | few | NA | TRBV10-3 | CAISESESEETQYF | TGTGCCATCAGTGAGAGCGAGTCGGAGGAGACCCAGTACTTC
TRBJ2-1 | 16 | NA | TRBD2 | TRBV15 | CATSRARTGLAGPQFF | TGTGCCACCAGCAGAGCGAGGACTGGACTAGCGGGACCCCAGTTCTTC
TRBJ1-6 | 17 | once | TRBD1 | TRBV12-5 | CASGLVVGTGPNSPLHF | TGTGCTAGTGGTTTGGTGGTGGGGACAGGACCTAATTCACCCCTCCACTTT
TRBJ1-2 | 12 | NA | NA | TRBV29-1 | CSVDRAGDGYTF | TGCAGCGTTGATAGGGCAGGGGATGGCTACACCTTC
TRBJ2-7 | 15 | NA | NA | TRBV21-1 | CASSPQGQDYYEQYF | TGTGCCAGCAGCCCGCAGGGCCAGGACTACTACGAGCAGTACTTC
TRBJ1-5 | 12 | NA | NA | TRBV19 | CASSPLNQPQHF | TGTGCCAGTAGCCCCCTCAATCAGCCCCAGCATTTT
TRBJ2-2 | 17 | NA | TRBD2 | TRBV5-1 | CASSRGLAGGNTGELFF | TGCGCCAGCAGCAGGGGACTAGCGGGAGGGAACACCGGGGAGCTGTTTTTT
TRBJ2-1 | 16 | once | NA | TRBV9 | CASSGSGSEMNNEQFF | TGTGCCAGCAGCGGGAGCGGTAGTGAGATGAACAATGAGCAGTTCTTC